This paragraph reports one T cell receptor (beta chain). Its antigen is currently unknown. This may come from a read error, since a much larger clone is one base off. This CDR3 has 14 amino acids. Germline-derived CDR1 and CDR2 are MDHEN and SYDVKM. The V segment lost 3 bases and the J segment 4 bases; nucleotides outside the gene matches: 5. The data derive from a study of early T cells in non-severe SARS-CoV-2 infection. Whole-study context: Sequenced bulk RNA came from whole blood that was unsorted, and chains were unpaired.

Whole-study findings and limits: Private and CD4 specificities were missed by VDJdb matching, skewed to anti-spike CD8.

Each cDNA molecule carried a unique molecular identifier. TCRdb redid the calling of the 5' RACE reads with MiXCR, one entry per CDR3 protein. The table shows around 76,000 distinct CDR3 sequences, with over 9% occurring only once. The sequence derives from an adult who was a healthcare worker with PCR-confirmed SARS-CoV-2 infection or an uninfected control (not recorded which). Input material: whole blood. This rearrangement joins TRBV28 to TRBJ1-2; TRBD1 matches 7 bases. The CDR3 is CASSFRDSPYGYTF. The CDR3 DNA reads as TGTGCCAGCAGTTTTAGGGACAGCCCCTATGGCTACACCTTC.